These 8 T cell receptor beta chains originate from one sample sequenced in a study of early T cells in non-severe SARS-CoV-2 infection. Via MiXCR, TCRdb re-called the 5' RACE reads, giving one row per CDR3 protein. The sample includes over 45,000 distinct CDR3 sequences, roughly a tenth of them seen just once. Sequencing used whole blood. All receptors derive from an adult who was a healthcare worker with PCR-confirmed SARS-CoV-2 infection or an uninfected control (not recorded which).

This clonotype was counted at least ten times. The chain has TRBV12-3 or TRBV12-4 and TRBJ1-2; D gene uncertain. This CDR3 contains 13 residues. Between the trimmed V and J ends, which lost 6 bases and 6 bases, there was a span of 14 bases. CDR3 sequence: CASSLSGRHGYTF. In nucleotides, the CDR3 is TGTGCCAGCAGCCTCAGCGGACGGCATGGCTACACCTTC.

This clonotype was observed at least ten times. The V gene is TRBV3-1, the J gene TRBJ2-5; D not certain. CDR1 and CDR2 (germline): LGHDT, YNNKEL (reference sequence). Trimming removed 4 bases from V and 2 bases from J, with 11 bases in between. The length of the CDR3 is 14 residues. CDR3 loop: CASSPTLSQETQYF. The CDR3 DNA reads TGTGCCAGCAGCCCCACATTATCTCAAGAGACCCAGTACTTC.

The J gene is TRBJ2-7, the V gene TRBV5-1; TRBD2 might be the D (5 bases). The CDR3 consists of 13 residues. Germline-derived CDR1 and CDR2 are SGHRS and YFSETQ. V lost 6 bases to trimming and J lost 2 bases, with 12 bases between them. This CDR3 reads CASKRDPTYEQYF. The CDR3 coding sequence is TGCGCCAGCAAGAGGGATCCGACCTACGAGCAGTACTTC.

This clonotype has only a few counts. The CDR3 is CASSWDRGNEQYF. DNA for the CDR3: TGTGCCAGCAGCTGGGACAGGGGGAACGAGCAGTACTTC. The J gene is TRBJ2-7, the V gene TRBV7-2; 11 positions match TRBD1. The CDR3 runs to 13 residues. Germline CDR1 reads SGHTA; CDR2 reads FQGNSA. J gave up 5 bases and V 4 bases, and 1 base lay outside the gene matches.

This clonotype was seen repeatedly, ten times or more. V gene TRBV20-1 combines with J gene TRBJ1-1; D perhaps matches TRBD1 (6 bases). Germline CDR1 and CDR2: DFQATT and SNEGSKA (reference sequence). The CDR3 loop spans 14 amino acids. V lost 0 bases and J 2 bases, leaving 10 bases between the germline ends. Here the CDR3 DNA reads TGCAGTGCTAGAGATCGGACAGTCAACACTGAAGCTTTCTTT. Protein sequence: CSARDRTVNTEAFF.

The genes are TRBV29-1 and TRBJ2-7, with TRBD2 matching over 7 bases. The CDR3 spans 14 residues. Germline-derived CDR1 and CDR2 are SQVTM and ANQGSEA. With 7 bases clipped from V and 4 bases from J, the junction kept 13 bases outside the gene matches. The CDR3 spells CSGGAGAGAYEQYF. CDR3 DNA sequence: TGCAGCGGCGGAGCGGGTGCGGGAGCGTACGAGCAGTACTTC.

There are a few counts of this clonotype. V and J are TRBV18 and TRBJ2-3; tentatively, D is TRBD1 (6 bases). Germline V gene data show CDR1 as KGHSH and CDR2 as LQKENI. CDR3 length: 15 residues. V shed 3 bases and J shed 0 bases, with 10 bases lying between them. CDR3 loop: CASSPLDSSTDTQYF. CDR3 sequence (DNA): TGTGCCAGCTCACCCCTGGACAGTAGCACAGATACGCAGTATTTT.

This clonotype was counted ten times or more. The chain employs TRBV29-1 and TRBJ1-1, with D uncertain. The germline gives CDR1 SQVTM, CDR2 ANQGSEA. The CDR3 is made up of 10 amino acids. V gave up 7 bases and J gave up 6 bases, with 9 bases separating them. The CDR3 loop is CSGGGAEAFF. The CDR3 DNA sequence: TGCAGCGGGGGTGGGGCTGAAGCTTTCTTT. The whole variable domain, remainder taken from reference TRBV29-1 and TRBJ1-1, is SAVISQKPSRDICQRGTSLTIQCQVDSQVTMMFWYRQQPGQSLTLIATANQGSEATYESGFVIDKFPISRPNLTFSTLTVSNMSPEDSSIYLCSGGGAEAFFGQGTRLTVV.